This entry is about one T cell receptor beta chain. Its specificity is unknown. The sample comes from a study of memory B cells and T cells in multiple sclerosis. The table came from immunoSEQ multiplex PCR; TCRdb's copy has only in-frame clones and leaves some out. Among about 32,000 clones listed, 86% were seen once. CFSE-dim autoproliferating and CFSE-high non-proliferating T cells from unstimulated culture were sequenced separately. Over 4.5x10^7 CFSE-labeled PBMCs were cultured six to seven days unstimulated, then replicate wells were pooled. CDR1 and CDR2 from the germline V gene are LNHDA and SQIVND (reference sequence). CDR3 length: 13 residues. The V end lost 3 bases, the J end lost 8 bases, and 11 bases lay between the germline ends.

The specimen was PBMCs from blood kept in culture. The chain is built from TRBV19 and TRBJ1-5; a weak D match, TRBD1 (5 bases). This TCR derives from a human donor with multiple sclerosis. In DNA, the CDR3 is TGTGCCAGTAGTATCCCTCAAGGGGAGCCCCAGCATTTT. It codes for CASSIPQGEPQHF.